Listed here are 9 T cell receptor beta chains from one sample, sequenced in a study of PD-1 blockade in mismatch repair-deficient tumors. Sequencing used immunoSEQ multiplex PCR; TCRdb keeps in-frame clones, though not all of them. The data contain about 68,000 clones, approximately 78% of them seen just once; the ten biggest clones take up roughly 5.1%. Specimen: peripheral blood, collected 2 weeks after starting pembrolizumab. The receptors were gathered from an adult with mismatch repair-deficient cancer.

This rearrangement joins TRBV7-6 to TRBJ2-7; a possible D gene is TRBD1 (6 bases). V lost 5 bases and J lost 0, with 17 bases in between. CDR1 is SGHVS, CDR2 FNYEAQ, per germline. The CDR3 is 16 residues long. CDR3: CASSLDNRAPSYEQYF. For the CDR3, the DNA is TGTGCCAGCAGCCTAGATAACAGGGCCCCCTCCTACGAGCAGTACTTC.

This rearrangement joins TRBV10-1 to TRBJ2-3, with 7 bases identical to TRBD2. Trimming removed 1 base from V and 2 bases from J; junction bases left unmatched: 3. This CDR3 contains 15 residues. CDR1 is WNHNN and CDR2 is SYGVQD in the germline V gene (reference sequence). CDR3 sequence: CASSEWLAVTDTQYF. The CDR3 nucleotides read TGCGCCAGCAGTGAGTGGCTAGCGGTCACAGATACGCAGTATTTT.

V and J are TRBV15 and TRBJ1-3; D might be TRBD1 (6 bases). The germline V and J ends were trimmed by 1 base and 0 bases, with 16 bases remaining between them. The germline V gene has CDR1 LNHNV and CDR2 YYDKDF (reference sequence). This CDR3 is built from 18 residues. CDR3 residues: CATSRGRGELLSGNTIYF. CDR3 coding DNA: TGTGCCACCAGCAGAGGGAGGGGGGAACTCCTCTCTGGAAACACCATATATTTT.

Concerning this clone itself: A read error may produce the germline difference seen at one junction end. V gene TRBV27 combines with J gene TRBJ2-1; D may be TRBD2 (6 bases). CDR1 and CDR2 from the germline V gene are MNHEY and SMNVEV (reference sequence). The CDR3 spans 14 residues. This chain's CDR3 is CASSWSGPDSPGVF. DNA for the CDR3: TGTGCCAGCAGTTGGTCCGGGCCCGACTCTCCGGGGGTCTTC.

The chain recombines TRBV7-9 with TRBJ2-1, with a weak D call TRBD2 (6 bases). The ends were cut back, 8 bases at V and 0 bases at J, with 14 bases in the middle. The CDR3 is 15 amino acids. The germline V gene encodes CDR1 SEHNR and CDR2 FQNEAQ (reference sequence). The CDR3 sequence is CASPLDGSSYNEQFF. In DNA form, the CDR3 reads TGTGCCAGCCCCCTAGACGGGAGCTCCTACAATGAGCAGTTCTTC.

This chain joins TRBV4-2 and TRBJ1-2; D uncertain. The germline CDR1 and CDR2 sequences are LGHNA and YNFKEQ. The length of the CDR3 is 14 residues. V gave up 0 bases and J gave up 7 bases, with 12 bases separating them. The CDR3 protein is CASSQEAIHRGYTF. The CDR3 DNA sequence: TGTGCCAGCAGCCAAGAGGCCATTCATCGTGGCTACACCTTC.

V usage is TRBV6-1 and J usage is TRBJ2-2; the D gene is possibly TRBD2 (5 bases). This CDR3 is built from 16 residues. V lost 2 bases and J lost 4, with 14 bases in between. The V gene's germline CDR1 is MNHNS and CDR2 SASEGT. Here the CDR3 DNA reads TGTGCCAGCAGTGAAATGTCTAGCAACCCCACCGGGGAGCTGTTTTTT. It translates to CASSEMSSNPTGELFF.

The chain links TRBV18 to TRBJ1-2, with D possibly TRBD1 on 5 matching bases. V was cut by 3 bases and J by 8 bases, with 19 bases left in between. The CDR3 loop spans 15 amino acids. Looked up from germline, CDR1 is KGHSH and CDR2 is LQKENI. The CDR3 DNA is TGTGCCAGCTCACCGTCCGAGACAGCCAGTAGGGGCTACACCTTC. It yields the protein CASSPSETASRGYTF.

The rearrangement joins TRBV5-8 to TRBJ2-5; D uncertain. V lost 1 base and J lost 5, with 3 bases in between. CDR1 and CDR2 from the germline V gene are SGHTS and YDEGEE. This CDR3 is 11 amino acids long. The CDR3: CASSLRETQYF. The CDR3 region has the DNA TGTGCCAGCAGCTTGAGGGAGACCCAGTACTTC.